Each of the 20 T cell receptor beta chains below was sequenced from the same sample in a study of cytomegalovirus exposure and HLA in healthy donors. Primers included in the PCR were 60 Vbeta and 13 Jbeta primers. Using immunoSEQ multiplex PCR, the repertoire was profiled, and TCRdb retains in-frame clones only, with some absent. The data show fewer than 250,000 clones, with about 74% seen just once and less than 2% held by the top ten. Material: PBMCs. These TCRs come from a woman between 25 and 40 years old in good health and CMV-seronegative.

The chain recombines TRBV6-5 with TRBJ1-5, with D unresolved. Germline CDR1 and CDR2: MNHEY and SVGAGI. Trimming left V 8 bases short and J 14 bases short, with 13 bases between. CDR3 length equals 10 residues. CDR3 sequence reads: CASARILKHF. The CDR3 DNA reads TGTGCCAGCGCGAGGATCCTGAAGCATTTT.

The CDR3 DNA sequence: TGTGCCAGCAGTCCTCTCCGGGGACAGGGATCTGGGGAGCTGTTTTTT. Translating gives CASSPLRGQGSGELFF. V gene TRBV7-6 combines with J gene TRBJ2-2, with 9 bases matching TRBD1. Germline V lookup: CDR1 SGHVS, CDR2 FNYEAQ. The J segment lost 8 bases and the V segment lost 6 bases, leaving 13 bases of the junction unmatched. The CDR3 extends over 16 amino acids.

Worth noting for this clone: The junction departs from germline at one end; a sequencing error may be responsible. DNA of the CDR3: TGTGCCAGCAGTTTAGGGCAGGGAGGACAGCCCCAGCATTTT. The encoded protein is CASSLGQGGQPQHF. The chain links TRBV7-2 to TRBJ1-5, with a tentative D call TRBD1 (5 bases). CDR1 and CDR2 (germline): SGHTA, FQGNSA. CDR3 length: 14 residues.

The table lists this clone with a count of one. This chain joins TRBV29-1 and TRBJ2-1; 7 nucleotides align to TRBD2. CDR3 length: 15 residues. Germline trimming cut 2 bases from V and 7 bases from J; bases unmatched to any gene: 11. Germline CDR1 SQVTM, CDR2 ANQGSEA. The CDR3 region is CSVEPTLIAGNEQFF. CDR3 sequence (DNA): TGCAGCGTTGAACCCACTTTGATAGCGGGTAATGAGCAGTTCTTC.

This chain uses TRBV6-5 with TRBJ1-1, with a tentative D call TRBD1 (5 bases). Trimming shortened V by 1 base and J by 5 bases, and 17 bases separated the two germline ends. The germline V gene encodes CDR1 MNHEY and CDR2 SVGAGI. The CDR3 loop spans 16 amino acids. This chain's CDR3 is CASSYYGQGKGTEAFF. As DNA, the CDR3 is TGTGCCAGCAGTTACTACGGGCAGGGTAAAGGTACTGAAGCTTTCTTT.

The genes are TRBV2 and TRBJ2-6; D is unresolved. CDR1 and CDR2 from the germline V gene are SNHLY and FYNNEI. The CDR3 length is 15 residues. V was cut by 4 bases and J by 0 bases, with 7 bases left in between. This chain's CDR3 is CASSGGASGANVLTF. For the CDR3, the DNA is TGTGCCAGCAGTGGAGGAGCCTCTGGGGCCAACGTCCTGACTTTC.

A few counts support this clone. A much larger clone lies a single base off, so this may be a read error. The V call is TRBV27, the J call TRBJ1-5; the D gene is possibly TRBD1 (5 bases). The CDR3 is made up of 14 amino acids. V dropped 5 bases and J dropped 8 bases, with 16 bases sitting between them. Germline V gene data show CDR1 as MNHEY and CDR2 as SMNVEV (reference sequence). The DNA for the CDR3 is TGTGCCAGCAGTCCAGGACGGACAAACAAGCCCCAGCATTTT. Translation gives CASSPGRTNKPQHF.

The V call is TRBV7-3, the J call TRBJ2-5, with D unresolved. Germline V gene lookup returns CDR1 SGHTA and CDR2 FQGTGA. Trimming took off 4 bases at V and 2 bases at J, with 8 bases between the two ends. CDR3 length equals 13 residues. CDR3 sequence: CASSSDTQETQYF. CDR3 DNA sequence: TGTGCCAGCAGCTCTGACACACAAGAGACCCAGTACTTC.

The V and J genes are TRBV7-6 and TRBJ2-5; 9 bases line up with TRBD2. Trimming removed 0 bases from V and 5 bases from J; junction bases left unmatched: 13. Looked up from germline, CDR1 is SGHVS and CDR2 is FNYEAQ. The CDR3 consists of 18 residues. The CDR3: CASSLAMRGGLTSETQYF. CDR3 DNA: TGTGCCAGCAGCTTAGCGATGCGGGGGGGCCTAACGTCGGAGACCCAGTACTTC.

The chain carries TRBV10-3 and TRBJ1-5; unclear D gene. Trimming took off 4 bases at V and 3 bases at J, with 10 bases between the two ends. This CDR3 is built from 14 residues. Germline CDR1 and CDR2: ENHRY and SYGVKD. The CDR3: CAISAWANNQPQHF. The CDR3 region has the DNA TGTGCCATCAGTGCCTGGGCCAACAATCAGCCCCAGCATTTT.

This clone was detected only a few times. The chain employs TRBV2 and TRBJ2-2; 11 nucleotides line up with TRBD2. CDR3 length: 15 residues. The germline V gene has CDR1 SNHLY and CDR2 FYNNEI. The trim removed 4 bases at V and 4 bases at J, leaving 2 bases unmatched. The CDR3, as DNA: TGTGCCAGCAGTGGACTAGCGGGGATCACCGGGGAGCTGTTTTTT. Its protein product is CASSGLAGITGELFF.

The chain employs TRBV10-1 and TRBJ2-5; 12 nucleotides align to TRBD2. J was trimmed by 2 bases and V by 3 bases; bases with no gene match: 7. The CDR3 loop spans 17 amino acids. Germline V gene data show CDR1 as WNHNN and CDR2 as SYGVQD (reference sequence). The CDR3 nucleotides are TGCGCCAGCAGTGAATATGGACTAGCGGGAAATCAAGAGACCCAGTACTTC. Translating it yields CASSEYGLAGNQETQYF.

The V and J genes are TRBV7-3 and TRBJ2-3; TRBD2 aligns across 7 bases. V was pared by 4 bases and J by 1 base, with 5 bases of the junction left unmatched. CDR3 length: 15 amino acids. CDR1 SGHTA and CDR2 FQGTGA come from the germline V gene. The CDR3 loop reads CASSWAGAGTDTQYF. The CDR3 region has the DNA TGTGCCAGCAGCTGGGCGGGAGCCGGCACAGATACGCAGTATTTT.

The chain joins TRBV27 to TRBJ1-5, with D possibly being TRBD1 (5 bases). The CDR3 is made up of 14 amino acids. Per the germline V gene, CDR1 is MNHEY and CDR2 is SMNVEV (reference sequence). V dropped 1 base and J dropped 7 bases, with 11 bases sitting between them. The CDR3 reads CASSLFAGTQPQHF. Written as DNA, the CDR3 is TGTGCCAGCAGTTTATTTGCGGGGACGCAGCCCCAGCATTTT.

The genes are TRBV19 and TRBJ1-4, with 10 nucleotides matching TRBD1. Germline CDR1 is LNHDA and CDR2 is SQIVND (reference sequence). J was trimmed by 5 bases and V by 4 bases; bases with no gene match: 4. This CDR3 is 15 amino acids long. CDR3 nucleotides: TGTGCCAGTAGTAGAGGGGGACAGGGGAATGAAAAACTGTTTTTT. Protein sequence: CASSRGGQGNEKLFF.

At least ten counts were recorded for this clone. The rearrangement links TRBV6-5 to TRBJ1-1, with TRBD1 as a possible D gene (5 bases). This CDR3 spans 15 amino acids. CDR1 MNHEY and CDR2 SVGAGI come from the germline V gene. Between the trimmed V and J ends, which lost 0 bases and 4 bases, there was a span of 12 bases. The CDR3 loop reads CASSYSGFGGTEAFF. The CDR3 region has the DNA TGTGCCAGCAGTTACTCTGGTTTCGGGGGCACTGAAGCTTTCTTT.

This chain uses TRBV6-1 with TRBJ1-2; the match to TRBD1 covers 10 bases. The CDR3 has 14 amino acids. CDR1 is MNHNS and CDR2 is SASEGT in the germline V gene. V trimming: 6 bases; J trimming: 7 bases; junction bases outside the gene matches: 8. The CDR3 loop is CASRGTGDSSGYTF. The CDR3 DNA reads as TGTGCCAGCAGGGGGACAGGGGATAGTAGTGGCTACACCTTC.

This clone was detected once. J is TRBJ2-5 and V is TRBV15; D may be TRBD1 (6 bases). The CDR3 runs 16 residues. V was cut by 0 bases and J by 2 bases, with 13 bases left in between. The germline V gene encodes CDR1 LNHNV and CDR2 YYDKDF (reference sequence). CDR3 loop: CATSRDGGRGQETQYF. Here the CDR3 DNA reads TGTGCCACCAGCAGAGATGGGGGCCGGGGACAAGAGACCCAGTACTTC.

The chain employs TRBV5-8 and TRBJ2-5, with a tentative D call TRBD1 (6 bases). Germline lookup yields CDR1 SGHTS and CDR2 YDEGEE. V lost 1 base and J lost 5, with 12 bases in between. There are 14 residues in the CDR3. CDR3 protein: CASSLHSGVETQYF. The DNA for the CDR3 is TGTGCCAGCAGCTTGCATTCAGGGGTCGAGACCCAGTACTTC.

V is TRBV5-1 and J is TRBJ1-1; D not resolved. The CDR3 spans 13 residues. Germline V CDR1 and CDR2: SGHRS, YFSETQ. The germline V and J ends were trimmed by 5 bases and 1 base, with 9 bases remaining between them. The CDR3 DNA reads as TGCGCCAGCAGGCTGGCGGAGAACACTGAAGCTTTCTTT. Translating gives CASRLAENTEAFF.